The rows below give T cell receptor beta chains drawn from one sample of a study of blood T cells in healthy people across ages. TCRdb reprocessed the 5' RACE reads via MiXCR and lists one record per CDR3 protein. This table holds about 1,400,000 distinct CDR3 sequences, around 59% found once. Sequencing used blood. The source is a man younger than 35 in good health. Each CDR3 is given with its conserved first and last residue. The order of the fields is J gene, clone size, D gene, V gene, CDR3 DNA, CDR3 protein. The D gene is left open where the match is weak. Size tells how often a clone was seen (once, few, many) or the class of an expanded clone, and some rows leave it out.

>TRBJ2-7|many|NA|TRBV29-1
TGCAGCGTTGAAATAACTAGGGACTCGGGCGAGCAGTACTTC
CSVEITRDSGEQYF
>TRBJ2-5|NA|TRBD2|TRBV12-3/TRBV12-4
TGTGCCAGCAGTTTCAAAGGAGCGGGATCCTTGAAAGGGGAGACCCAGTACTTC
CASSFKGAGSLKGETQYF
>TRBJ2-1|NA|NA|TRBV29-1
TGCAGCGCCCGACAGGGAGGGAACAATGAGCAGTTCTTC
CSARQGGNNEQFF
>TRBJ2-6|NA|TRBD1|TRBV12-3/TRBV12-4
TGTGCCAGCAGGGGGGACAGGGGATCTGGGGCCAACGTCCTGACTTTC
CASRGDRGSGANVLTF
>TRBJ1-1|NA|NA|TRBV25-1
TGTGCCAGCAGTGAACCTCCTGTTACCGTCGCCTATTTTGAAGCTTTCTTT
CASSEPPVTVAYFEAFF
>TRBJ1-6|NA|NA|TRBV15
TGTGCCACCAGCAGTCTCCGGGCCACGCTCCGTCGGTCCTATAATTCACCCCTCCACTTT
CATSSLRATLRRSYNSPLHF
>TRBJ2-5|few|NA|TRBV4-3
TGCGCCAGCAGCCAAGATACCGCGGAGACCCAGTACTTC
CASSQDTAETQYF
>TRBJ1-2|NA|NA|TRBV4-1
TGCGCCAGCAGCCACCTGGACACAGCCAACTATGGCTACACCTTC
CASSHLDTANYGYTF
>TRBJ2-7|once|TRBD2|TRBV20-1
TGCAGTGGCCCGGGACTAGCAGACACCTACGAGCAGTACTTC
CSGPGLADTYEQYF
>TRBJ2-7|NA|NA|TRBV10-2
TGCGCCAGCAGTGTTGACAGGCACTCCTACGAGCAGTACTTC
CASSVDRHSYEQYF
>TRBJ1-1|NA|NA|TRBV29-1
TGCAGCGTTGATTCTTCCTACACTGAAGCTTTCTTT
CSVDSSYTEAFF
>TRBJ2-1|NA|NA|TRBV28
TGTGCCAGCACTCTATTAGGGGGAAACGAGCAGTTCTTC
CASTLLGGNEQFF
>TRBJ2-7|few|NA|TRBV27
TGTGCCAGCAGTCCTCACAGGGATTTCTACGAGCAGTACTTC
CASSPHRDFYEQYF
>TRBJ2-1|few|NA|TRBV11-2
TGTGCCAGCAGGTTAAAAACAGGGTACAATGAGCAGTTCTTC
CASRLKTGYNEQFF
>TRBJ1-2|NA|TRBD1|TRBV2
TGTGCCGGAACCGGGACAGGGGGCGTTAAGGCCTATGGCTACACCTTC
CAGTGTGGVKAYGYTF
>TRBJ1-4|once|NA|TRBV11-2
TGTGCCAGCAGCCCCCTAGGTTACGGAGCTAATGAAAAACTGTTTTTT
CASSPLGYGANEKLFF
>TRBJ2-1|NA|TRBD2|TRBV18
TGTGCCAGCTCACCTGTTAGCGGGTCCTACAATGAGCAGTTCTTC
CASSPVSGSYNEQFF
>TRBJ2-6|few|TRBD1|TRBV12-3/TRBV12-4
TGTGCCAGCAGTAAGGGGGCGTTGGGGGCCAACGTCCTGACTTTC
CASSKGALGANVLTF
>TRBJ1-1|NA|TRBD1|TRBV7-2
TGTGCCAGCAGCCAGACAGGGTTTACGAACACTGAAGCTTTCTTT
CASSQTGFTNTEAFF
>TRBJ1-1|NA|NA|TRBV4-3
TGCGCCAGCAGCCAAGATTTCATCCAGGGATCGATCACTGAAGCTTTCTTT
CASSQDFIQGSITEAFF
>TRBJ2-7|NA|NA|TRBV25-1
TGTGCCAGCAGAATCGCCGGGGGAGCCGGCGAGCAGTACTTC
CASRIAGGAGEQYF
>TRBJ2-5|NA|TRBD1|TRBV13
TGTGCCAGCAGCGCGCGGACAGGGGAAGTGGAGACCCAGTACTTC
CASSARTGEVETQYF
>TRBJ2-5|NA|TRBD2|TRBV4-2
TGTGCCAGCAGTTACATCCGCCTTATCCAGGGAGGGGAAGAGACCCAGTACTTC
CASSYIRLIQGGEETQYF
>TRBJ1-5|NA|TRBD1|TRBV5-5
TGTGCCAGCAGCGGGGGGACAGGCAATCAGCCCCAGCATTTT
CASSGGTGNQPQHF
>TRBJ2-7|few|TRBD1|TRBV9
TGTGCCAGCAGCGTAGCTAACAGGGGCGAGCAGTACTTC
CASSVANRGEQYF
>TRBJ2-7|NA|NA|TRBV10-3
TGTGCCATCAGTGATCCGCTACAGGGTGGCGAGCAGTACTTC
CAISDPLQGGEQYF
>TRBJ2-3|NA|TRBD2|TRBV5-1
TGCGCCAGCAGCCCAGAATCGGGAGGAGATACGCAGTATTTT
CASSPESGGDTQYF
>TRBJ2-5|NA|TRBD1|TRBV9
TGTGCCAGCAGCGGCGGGACAGGGGGTAGTAAGGAGACCCAGTACTTC
CASSGGTGGSKETQYF
>TRBJ2-1|NA|NA|TRBV13
TGTGCCAGCAGCCCGGACAGTTCGAGCTCCTACAATGAGCAGTTCTTC
CASSPDSSSSYNEQFF
>TRBJ2-1|NA|NA|TRBV4-1
TGCGCCAGCAGCCAAGAATATGGAGATGTGGCCTACAATGAGCAGTTCTTC
CASSQEYGDVAYNEQFF
>TRBJ1-4|NA|TRBD1|TRBV6-2/TRBV6-3
TGTGCCAGCAGCGGACAGGTCGAAAAACTGTTTTTT
CASSGQVEKLFF
>TRBJ2-7|NA|TRBD2|TRBV6-1
TGTGCCAGCAGTCCTCGGACTAGCGGGCGCCTAAACAATGAGCAGTACTTC
CASSPRTSGRLNNEQYF
>TRBJ2-3|NA|NA|TRBV6-1
TGTGCCAGCAGCGAGACGACGACTAGTCGCACAGATACGCAGTATTTT
CASSETTTSRTDTQYF
>TRBJ2-2|NA|NA|TRBV10-2
TGCGCCACCCTAGGGGGAGTATACACCGGGGAGCTGTTTTTT
CATLGGVYTGELFF
>TRBJ2-5|NA|TRBD2|TRBV7-2
TGTGCCAGCAGCTTCACCCCTAGCGGGATTTGGGAGACCCAGTACTTC
CASSFTPSGIWETQYF
>TRBJ2-7|NA|TRBD1|TRBV4-1
TGCGCCAGCAGCCAAGAAGCGAGGACAGGGACCAACGAGCAGTACTTC
CASSQEARTGTNEQYF
>TRBJ2-1|NA|TRBD2|TRBV4-2
TGTGCCAGCAGCCCCGTCCCGGGACTAGCGGGGAGCTCCTACAATGAGCAGTTCTTC
CASSPVPGLAGSSYNEQFF
>TRBJ2-4|few|NA|TRBV28
TGTGCCAGCAGTTTAGCAGGGGACGGCATTCAGTACTTC
CASSLAGDGIQYF
>TRBJ1-4|NA|NA|TRBV6-5
TGTGCCAGCAGGGGGTCTAATGAAAAACTGTTTTTT
CASRGSNEKLFF
>TRBJ2-1|NA|TRBD2|TRBV29-1
TGCAGCTCGCCCTGTATTAGCGGGAGGGGGTCCTACAATGAGCAGTTCTTC
CSSPCISGRGSYNEQFF
>TRBJ2-2|NA|NA|TRBV16
TGTGCCAGCATAGGAAAGCCTAACACCGGGGAGCTGTTTTTT
CASIGKPNTGELFF
>TRBJ2-5|NA|NA|TRBV6-2/TRBV6-3
TGTGCCAGCAGTCCCAACCAGGGCGGCGGGCGACCCAATGAGCAGTACTTC
CASSPNQGGGRPNEQYF
>TRBJ2-5|NA|NA|TRBV4-1
TGCGCCAGCAGCCAAACGGACGGACGAGTGGAGACCCAGTACTTC
CASSQTDGRVETQYF
>TRBJ2-1|NA|TRBD1|TRBV28
TGTGCCAGCAGTCCCGGGACAGGGGGTTACTACAATGAGCAGTTCTTC
CASSPGTGGYYNEQFF
>TRBJ1-1|NA|TRBD1|TRBV5-6
TGTGCCAGCAGCTCCCCCAGGGGGGCGGCTGAAGCTTTCTTT
CASSSPRGAAEAFF
>TRBJ2-3|NA|NA|TRBV5-1
TGCGCCAGCAGCTTGGGTTGGGCAGCCGAGGATACGCAGTATTTT
CASSLGWAAEDTQYF
>TRBJ1-1|NA|NA|TRBV4-1
TGCGCCGGCAGCCATACAGGTTCGAACACTGAAGCTTTCTTT
CAGSHTGSNTEAFF
>TRBJ2-7|NA|NA|TRBV4-1
TGCGCCAGCAGCCAATACGACAGGAGCTCCTACGAGCAGTACTTC
CASSQYDRSSYEQYF
>TRBJ2-7|NA|TRBD1|TRBV9
TGTGCCAGCAGCCCCTATTCGTGGGACAGGGGGCTTTATTACGAGCAGTACTTC
CASSPYSWDRGLYYEQYF
>TRBJ2-1|NA|NA|TRBV29-1
TGCAGCCCCCTTAGGCTGGATAATGAGCAGTTCTTC
CSPLRLDNEQFF
>TRBJ2-7|NA|TRBD1|TRBV4-2
TGTGCCAGCAGCCGCCAAGACAGGGGAGGATCCTACGAGCAGTACTTC
CASSRQDRGGSYEQYF
>TRBJ2-5|NA|NA|TRBV4-1
TGCGCCAGCAGCCTAGAATATGCGGAGACCCAGTACTTC
CASSLEYAETQYF